These 20 T cell receptor beta chains share one sample of origin, sequenced in a study of blood T cell repertoires in COVID-19. Data came from immunoSEQ multiplex PCR; TCRdb stores just in-frame clones and leaves some out. The table has about 27,000 clones, 75% to 90% seen once. Source material: peripheral blood. The receptor source for this set is a woman older than 75 with acute or convalescent COVID-19.

The chain combines TRBV11-2 with TRBJ1-2, with 12 bases identical to TRBD1. The germline V gene encodes CDR1 SGHAT and CDR2 FQNNGV. After removal of 1 base from V and 4 bases from J, the junction contained 7 bases not matched to a gene. The CDR3 is made up of 17 amino acids. The CDR3 DNA reads TGTGCCAGCAGCTTAGGGGGACAGGGGGCTATCGGCTATGGCTACACCTTC. The encoded protein is CASSLGGQGAIGYGYTF. The whole variable domain, remainder taken from reference TRBV11-2 and TRBJ1-2, is EAGVAQSPRYKIIEKRQSVAFWCNPISGHATLYWYQQILGQGPKLLIQFQNNGVVDDSQLPKDRFSAERLKGVDSTLKIQPAKLEDSAVYLCASSLGGQGAIGYGYTFGSGTRLTVV.

The V call is TRBV9, the J call TRBJ2-6; the D gene is possibly TRBD1 (6 bases). Looked up from germline, CDR1 is SGDLS and CDR2 is YYNGEE. CDR3 length: 15 residues. V lost 2 bases to trimming and J lost 1 base, with 7 bases between them. CDR3 region: CASSVGTSGANVLTF. CDR3 nucleotides: TGTGCCAGCAGCGTGGGGACATCTGGGGCCAACGTCCTGACTTTC.

The chain couples TRBV5-6 to TRBJ1-6; 8 bases map to TRBD1. The CDR3 sequence is 15 residues long. The germline CDR1 and CDR2 sequences are SGHDT and YYEEEE. V was pared by 2 bases and J by 7 bases, with 5 bases of the junction left unmatched. DNA of the CDR3: TGTGCCAGCAGCTTTCAGGGGGCTCAAAATTCACCCCTCCACTTT. Amino acids: CASSFQGAQNSPLHF.

This chain connects TRBV10-3 to TRBJ1-2, with D maybe TRBD1 (5 bases). This CDR3 contains 13 residues. The V gene lost 2 bases and the J gene lost 7 bases, with 11 bases spanning the gap. From germline, CDR1 is ENHRY and CDR2 SYGVKD. CDR3 loop: CAISETGGGGYTF. As DNA, the CDR3 is TGTGCCATCAGTGAGACAGGTGGTGGTGGCTACACCTTC.

CDR3 sequence (DNA): TGCGCCAGCAGCTTAGATACAGGGAACTATGGCTACACCTTC. It specifies CASSLDTGNYGYTF. The chain employs TRBV5-1 and TRBJ1-2; possible D gene TRBD1, 6 bases. Germline-derived CDR1 and CDR2 are SGHRS and YFSETQ. This CDR3 is built from 14 residues. V was trimmed by 2 bases and J by 2 bases, leaving 10 bases between them.

This clone was seen only a few times. This sequence joins TRBV7-9 and TRBJ1-2; possibly TRBD1 for D (6 bases). The CDR3 contains 13 residues. Germline CDR1 reads SEHNR; CDR2 reads FQNEAQ (reference sequence). Trimming took off 7 bases at V and 6 bases at J, with 15 bases between the two ends. CDR3 loop: CASTIWGGDGYTF. The CDR3 DNA follows: TGTGCCAGCACCATATGGGGGGGCGATGGCTACACCTTC.

The gene calls are TRBV6-5 and TRBJ1-1; 7 nucleotides agree with TRBD1. The CDR3 consists of 13 residues. Losses at the gene ends were 7 bases for V and 7 bases for J; bases not matched to a gene: 9. Germline CDR1 and CDR2: MNHEY and SVGAGI. The CDR3 DNA sequence: TGTGCCAGCATTTCTGACAGGGAAATTGAAGCTTTCTTT. Protein product: CASISDREIEAFF.

The chain joins TRBV24-1 to TRBJ2-5, with TRBD2 matching 10 bases. CDR1 and CDR2 from the germline V gene are KGHDR and SFDVKD. The CDR3 is 17 amino acids. V shed 3 bases and J 2 bases; nucleotides not matched to a gene: 8. CDR3 amino acids: CATSDPGGLANQETQYF. The CDR3, as DNA: TGTGCCACCAGTGATCCTGGGGGACTAGCGAATCAAGAGACCCAGTACTTC.

V usage is TRBV6-2 or TRBV6-3 and J usage is TRBJ2-7; 8 bases line up with TRBD2. The CDR3 extends over 15 amino acids. After removal of 0 bases from V and 0 bases from J, the junction contained 1 base not matched to a gene. Looked up from germline, CDR1 is MNHEY and CDR2 is SVGEGT. This chain's CDR3 is CASSYSSGSSYEQYF. DNA for the CDR3: TGTGCCAGCAGTTACTCAAGCGGGAGCTCCTACGAGCAGTACTTC.

This clone was detected only a few times. The chain recombines TRBV7-9 with TRBJ2-5; D might be TRBD2 (6 bases). The germline CDR1 and CDR2 sequences are SEHNR and FQNEAQ (reference sequence). The CDR3 is made up of 16 amino acids. The germline V and J ends were trimmed by 5 bases and 7 bases, with 23 bases remaining between them. CDR3 loop: CASSTPTPGLLWTQYF. In DNA, the CDR3 is TGTGCCAGCAGCACACCGACCCCGGGACTCCTGTGGACCCAGTACTTC.

The chain combines TRBV24-1 with TRBJ2-3; 16 bases match TRBD2. The CDR3 length is 19 residues. CDR1 is KGHDR and CDR2 is SFDVKD in the germline V gene. V dropped 7 bases and J dropped 5; count of bases not matched to a gene: 14. The CDR3 DNA reads as TGTGCCACCAGCGATCCGACCGGGACTAGCGGGAGGGTAGAAGATACGCAGTATTTT. This encodes CATSDPTGTSGRVEDTQYF.

As for this clone: Compared with germline, one end of the junction differs, possibly owing to a read error. The chain joins TRBV29-1 to TRBJ1-2; 8 positions match TRBD1. The CDR3 runs 12 residues. Germline V gene data show CDR1 as SQVTM and CDR2 as ANQGSEA. Here the CDR3 DNA reads TGCAGCGCTGAACAGGGGGACTATGGCTACACCTTC. Its protein is CSAEQGDYGYTF.

The chain uses TRBV5-5 and TRBJ2-2; 7 positions agree with TRBD1. V lost 4 bases and J lost 2; bases outside the gene matches: 8. CDR1 is SGHKS and CDR2 is YYEKEE in the germline V gene (reference sequence). The CDR3 extends over 16 amino acids. DNA of the CDR3: TGTGCCAGCAGCCCGAGGGGACAGCGAAACACCGGGGAGCTGTTTTTT. It is translated as CASSPRGQRNTGELFF.

The genes are TRBV9 and TRBJ1-2; the D gene is possibly TRBD1 (6 bases). The CDR3 consists of 15 residues. The V and J ends lost 7 bases and 4 bases respectively, with 20 bases between them. Germline CDR1 reads SGDLS; CDR2 reads YYNGEE. The CDR3 loop is CASQKGGGGAYGYTF. DNA of the CDR3: TGTGCCAGCCAAAAAGGGGGAGGGGGAGCCTATGGCTACACCTTC.

The chain uses TRBV5-1 and TRBJ1-6, with 7 bases lining up with TRBD1. Trimming at V came to 4 bases and at J to 7 bases, leaving 8 bases not matched to a gene. The CDR3 spans 15 residues. CDR1 and CDR2 from the germline V gene are SGHRS and YFSETQ. The CDR3 is CASSPGTATNSPLHF. The CDR3, as DNA: TGCGCCAGCAGCCCGGGGACAGCGACAAATTCACCCCTCCACTTT.

V and J are TRBV21-1 and TRBJ2-1; the D call TRBD2 from the table was never checked on the DNA. TRBV21-1 is shown as a pseudogene. There are 16 residues in the CDR3. The CDR3 spells CASSKTRRGPRKEQFF. The CDR3 bases are TGTGCCAGCAGCAAAACGAGAAGAGGCCCTCGGAAGGAGCAGTTCTTC.

This chain joins TRBV19 and TRBJ1-1; 8 bases align to TRBD1. CDR1 and CDR2 (germline): LNHDA, SQIVND (reference sequence). Trimming cost V 5 bases and J 1 base; bases outside gene matches: 6. The CDR3 spans 15 residues. CDR3 in amino acids: CASSFFGQGNTEAFF. The CDR3 DNA is TGTGCCAGTAGTTTCTTCGGACAGGGGAACACTGAAGCTTTCTTT.

About this clone itself: No DNA is shown, since the ends of the CDR3 on it are uncertain; the CDR3 is the one TCRdb lists. The rearrangement links TRBV1 to TRBJ1-1; the table's D call, TRBD1, has no DNA check behind it. TRBV1 represents a pseudogene. The CDR3 is 14 amino acids in total, end residues counted. The chain's CDR3 is CTSRFGLGNTEAFF.

This clone was observed a few times. The J gene is TRBJ1-4, the V gene TRBV4-2, with D uncertain. Germline CDR1 reads LGHNA; CDR2 reads YNFKEQ. CDR3 length equals 16 residues. V lost 1 base and J 0 bases, leaving 9 bases between the germline ends. The CDR3 protein is CASSQGLETTNEKLFF. CDR3 nucleotide sequence: TGTGCCAGCAGCCAAGGGCTGGAGACAACTAATGAAAAACTGTTTTTT.

V usage is TRBV19 and J usage is TRBJ1-5, with 9 positions matching TRBD1. The germline V gene has CDR1 LNHDA and CDR2 SQIVND (reference sequence). This CDR3 spans 14 amino acids. V dropped 7 bases and J dropped 4; count of bases not matched to a gene: 5. CDR3 in amino acids: CASTPGTGNQPQHF. Here the CDR3 DNA reads TGTGCCAGTACCCCCGGGACAGGGAATCAGCCCCAGCATTTT.